A single sample gave rise to the 7 T cell receptor beta chains below, sequenced in a study of sequential checkpoint blockade in melanoma. The sample's treatment: randomized to nivolumab then ipilimumab (arm A) or the reverse (arm B). The data were produced by immunoSEQ multiplex PCR, yet TCRdb's version contains in-frame clones alone and is incomplete. This table holds over 2,500 clones, around 19% found once. The sequenced sample was tumor tissue (inferred from file names), obtained from a patient given nivolumab and ipilimumab in sequence. The receptors shown here come from a human donor with melanoma.

The sample holds a few counts of this clone. The V and J genes are TRBV9 and TRBJ2-1; TRBD2 is a possible D gene (6 bases). Germline V gene lookup returns CDR1 SGDLS and CDR2 YYNGEE. This CDR3 is built from 19 residues. Trimming removed 5 bases at V and 3 bases at J, with 27 bases between. CDR3 in DNA: TGTGCCAGCAGTGATCCTAGCGCCCGGGGAACGAGCGTCTACAATGAGCAGTTCTTC. Its protein is CASSDPSARGTSVYNEQFF. The variable domain in full, completed from reference TRBV9 and TRBJ2-1, reads DSGVTQTPKHLITATGQRVTLRCSPRSGDLSVYWYQQSLDQGLQFLIQYYNGEERAKGNILERFSAQQFPDLHSELNLSSLELGDSALYFCASSDPSARGTSVYNEQFFGPGTRLTVL.

V is TRBV6-8 and J is TRBJ1-1; D is ambiguous. CDR3 size: 12 residues. Germline CDR1 is MNHGY and CDR2 is SAAAGT. V dropped 1 base and J dropped 7 bases, with 7 bases sitting between them. CDR3: CASSYFSGEAFF. The CDR3 nucleotides read TGTGCCAGCAGTTACTTTTCAGGTGAAGCTTTCTTT.

The sample holds a few counts of this clone. CDR3 coding DNA: TGTGCCAGCAGTTACCTCACTATCAGGCAGCCCCAGCATTTT. It translates to CASSYLTIRQPQHF. This chain connects TRBV6-8 to TRBJ1-5, with D unresolved. Germline V gene sequence: CDR1 MNHGY, CDR2 SAAAGT. This CDR3 has 14 amino acids. Trimming shortened V by 2 bases and J by 7 bases, and 12 bases separated the two germline ends.

This chain links TRBV30 with TRBJ2-3; TRBD2 agrees at 8 bases. The CDR3 sequence is 16 residues long. V lost 4 bases, J lost 0 bases, and 9 bases stayed unmatched. The germline V gene has CDR1 GTSNPN and CDR2 SVGIG (reference sequence). The DNA for the CDR3 is TGTGCCTGGACCAAGTACGGACTAGCAAGCACAGATACGCAGTATTTT. It is translated as CAWTKYGLASTDTQYF. The whole variable domain, filled in from reference TRBV30 and TRBJ2-3, reads SQTIHQWPATLVQPVGSPLSLECTVEGTSNPNLYWYRQAAGRGLQLLFYSVGIGQISSEVPQNLSASRPQDRQFILSSKKLLLSDSGFYLCAWTKYGLASTDTQYFGPGTRLTVL.

This clone was seen only a few times. This chain links TRBV1 with TRBJ2-6. TRBV1 is a documented pseudogene. This CDR3 comprises 17 residues. The CDR3, as DNA: TGCGCCAGCAGCCAAGATTTCCGTACCTCTGGGGCCAACGTCCTGACTTTC. Translation gives CASSQDFRTSGANVLTF.

The chain is built from TRBV16 and TRBJ1-1; no clear D. The V gene lost 0 bases and the J gene lost 1 base, with 6 bases spanning the gap. This CDR3 is 14 amino acids long. Germline CDR1 is KGHSY and CDR2 is FQNENV. CDR3 coding DNA: TGTGCCAGCAGCCAATCGTCCCAGAACACTGAAGCTTTCTTT. This gives the protein CASSQSSQNTEAFF.

This clone is labeled medium-sized (0.01 to 0.1%). One end of the junction is discordant with germline, which a read error may explain. The rearrangement links TRBV6-8 to TRBJ2-7; 12 nucleotides match TRBD1. This CDR3 contains 15 residues. Germline V gene sequence: CDR1 MNHGY, CDR2 SAAAGT. This chain's CDR3 is CAISALGQGAYEQYF. DNA for the CDR3: TGTGCCATCAGTGCCTTGGGACAGGGGGCTTACGAGCAGTACTTC.